This T cell receptor beta chain was documented in a study of shared clonotypes between healthy human individuals. Germline V gene sequence: CDR1 LNHNV, CDR2 YYDKDF (reference sequence). The CDR3 is 15 amino acids. V was shortened by 4 bases and J by 5 bases, with 15 bases between the two germline ends. Nashville, Tennessee was home to all donors, each a Caucasian adult. Only in-frame clones appear in the TCRdb table, and some are missing; sequencing was by immunoSEQ multiplex PCR. Among 950,000 to 1,100,000 clones listed, under 80% were seen once. The chain carries TRBV15 and TRBJ1-5; D remains unclear. Sequenced sample: memory CD4+ T cells sorted from blood. The sample's subset: CD45RA-negative fraction. The clonotype originates from a man between 18 and 35 years old in good health. The CDR3 reads CATSTVTGIHQPQHF. The CDR3 nucleotides are TGTGCCACCAGCACGGTAACGGGGATCCATCAGCCCCAGCATTTT.